Listed here are 26 T cell receptor beta chains from one sample, sequenced in a study of OX40 agonist ivuxolimab in advanced cancers. Sequenced by immunoSEQ multiplex PCR; TCRdb stores in-frame clones only, minus some. The sample holds about 50,000 clones, 65% to 85% seen once. Sequencing was performed on CD4+ or CD8+ T cells sorted from blood, taken in a trial of the OX40 agonist ivuxolimab. These receptors all come from an adult with an advanced solid tumor such as melanoma, head and neck, liver or kidney cancer.

This rearrangement joins TRBV5-5 to TRBJ1-3; D is unresolved. This CDR3 has 14 amino acids. Trimming took 2 bases from V and 0 from J, leaving 6 bases between them. CDR1 SGHKS and CDR2 YYEKEE come from the germline V gene (reference sequence). DNA of the CDR3: TGTGCCAGCAGCTTTGACTTCTCTGGAAACACCATATATTTT. Amino acids: CASSFDFSGNTIYF.

The chain is built from TRBV7-9 and TRBJ2-1; D is unclear. The V and J ends lost 5 bases and 10 bases respectively, with 9 bases between them. CDR3 length equals 11 residues. Per the germline V gene, CDR1 is SEHNR and CDR2 is FQNEAQ (reference sequence). CDR3 bases: TGTGCCAGCAGCATTCAACGCGAGCAGTTCTTC. It translates to CASSIQREQFF.

The chain joins TRBV15 to TRBJ2-3; D assignment may be TRBD1 or TRBD2 (6 bases each). The CDR3 has 16 residues. Germline CDR1 and CDR2: LNHNV and YYDKDF (reference sequence). The V end was cut by 3 bases, the J end by 6 bases, with 19 bases between. The CDR3 nucleotides read TGTGCCACCAGCAGGTCCCGGGGGCGTCAGTCTGATACGCAGTATTTT. As protein: CATSRSRGRQSDTQYF.

V gene TRBV7-9 combines with J gene TRBJ2-5; the D gene is possibly TRBD2 (7 bases). CDR1 is SEHNR, CDR2 FQNEAQ, per germline (reference sequence). The germline V and J ends were trimmed by 5 bases and 4 bases, with 17 bases remaining between them. This CDR3 is built from 15 residues. CDR3 residues: CASSTTGQRGETQYF. In nucleotides, the CDR3 is TGTGCCAGCAGCACCACCGGACAGCGGGGAGAGACCCAGTACTTC.

The chain recombines TRBV11-2 with TRBJ2-5, with 7 bases fitting TRBD1. Looked up from germline, CDR1 is SGHAT and CDR2 is FQNNGV. Trimming cost V 4 bases and J 7 bases; bases outside gene matches: 9. This CDR3 comprises 14 residues. CDR3: CASSSGTAVGTQYF. CDR3 nucleotide sequence: TGTGCCAGCAGCTCCGGGACAGCCGTTGGGACCCAGTACTTC.

The gene calls are TRBV6-4 and TRBJ2-2, with D possibly matching TRBD1 (5 bases). CDR1 and CDR2 (germline): MRHNA, SNTAGT. This CDR3 contains 15 residues. The ends were cut back, 4 bases at V and 4 bases at J, with 13 bases in the middle. The chain's CDR3 is CASSAGQGLTGELFF. In DNA form, the CDR3 reads TGTGCCAGCAGTGCCGGGCAGGGCCTCACCGGGGAGCTGTTTTTT.

This clone ranks as medium-sized. The V call is TRBV10-1, the J call TRBJ1-5; D is ambiguous. The CDR3 runs to 8 residues. Looked up from germline, CDR1 is WNHNN and CDR2 is SYGVQD (reference sequence). V was pared by 8 bases and J by 14 bases, with 7 bases between. For the CDR3, the DNA is TGCGCCAGCGGAATGAAGCATTTT. Encoded protein: CASGMKHF.

This chain links TRBV28 with TRBJ1-5; 10 bases map to TRBD1. Germline V gene sequence: CDR1 MDHEN, CDR2 SYDVKM. With V trimmed by 3 bases and J by 3 bases, 2 bases remained unmatched. This CDR3 has 15 residues. The CDR3 is CASSLGQGFNQPQHF. DNA of the CDR3: TGTGCCAGCAGTTTGGGACAGGGGTTCAATCAGCCCCAGCATTTT.

The chain joins TRBV11-2 to TRBJ2-6; 7 bases are a match to TRBD1. The CDR3 contains 16 residues. The germline V gene encodes CDR1 SGHAT and CDR2 FQNNGV. V shed 6 bases, J shed 4 bases, and the junction held 9 bases outside the gene matches. CDR3 DNA: TGTGCCAGCAGGCGATTACAGGGGCGGGGGGCCAACGTCCTGACTTTC. It is translated as CASRRLQGRGANVLTF.

This clone was detected once. The chain has TRBV6-5 and TRBJ2-1, with a weak D call TRBD2 (6 bases). The CDR3 loop spans 15 amino acids. CDR1 and CDR2 (germline): MNHEY, SVGAGI. V dropped 5 bases and J dropped 7 bases, with 18 bases sitting between them. The DNA for the CDR3 is TGTGCCAGCAGTAGGGGACTCCTGGGCGGTAATGAGCAGTTCTTC. Translated, it gives CASSRGLLGGNEQFF.

The rearrangement links TRBV18 to TRBJ2-3; D is perhaps TRBD2 (6 bases). This CDR3 has 16 amino acids. Germline V gives CDR1 KGHSH, CDR2 LQKENI. Trimming took 2 bases from V and 1 from J, leaving 13 bases between them. The CDR3 loop is CASSPDEGTRTDTQYF. CDR3 coding DNA: TGTGCCAGCTCACCAGACGAGGGGACTCGCACAGATACGCAGTATTTT.

This clone showed up just a few times. Other DNA sequences of this sample code for an identical CDR3. V and J are TRBV28 and TRBJ1-5, with TRBD1 matching 9 bases. V shed 6 bases, J shed 4 bases, and the junction held 1 base outside the gene matches. The CDR3 length is 13 residues. CDR1 and CDR2 (germline): MDHEN, SYDVKM. Written as DNA, the CDR3 is TGTGCCAGCAGCGGGACAGGGAATCAGCCCCAGCATTTT. It encodes CASSGTGNQPQHF.

V and J are TRBV10-2 and TRBJ1-1; a weak D match, TRBD1 (5 bases). The CDR3 has 11 residues. In germline, CDR1 is WSHSY, CDR2 SAAADI. V was clipped by 8 bases and J by 7 bases, with 11 bases between them. The CDR3 sequence is CASGQDIEAFF. The CDR3 region has the DNA TGCGCCAGCGGCCAGGACATTGAAGCTTTCTTT.

V and J are TRBV19 and TRBJ2-3, with a possible D match to TRBD1 (5 bases). V lost 7 bases, J lost 2 bases, and 19 bases lay in between. This CDR3 contains 16 residues. CDR1 LNHDA and CDR2 SQIVND come from the germline V gene (reference sequence). The chain's CDR3 is CASTISGAAATDTQYF. The CDR3 DNA sequence: TGTGCCAGTACCATAAGTGGGGCGGCAGCCACAGATACGCAGTATTTT. Based on the CDR3 plus reference TRBV19 and TRBJ2-3, the full variable domain is DGGITQSPKYLFRKEGQNVTLSCEQNLNHDAMYWYRQDPGQGLRLIYYSQIVNDFQKGDIAEGYSVSREKKESFPLTVTSAQKNPTAFYLCASTISGAAATDTQYFGPGTRLTVL.

The chain is built from TRBV5-4 and TRBJ2-3; 12 nucleotides line up with TRBD2. The CDR3 consists of 16 residues. The germline V gene has CDR1 SGHNT and CDR2 YYREEE (reference sequence). With 3 bases clipped from V and 1 base from J, the junction kept 3 bases outside the gene matches. This chain's CDR3 is CASSSTSGGGTDTQYF. In nucleotides, the CDR3 is TGTGCCAGCAGCTCGACTAGCGGGGGTGGCACAGATACGCAGTATTTT.

This clone occurred a few times. The chain links TRBV7-8 to TRBJ2-1, with TRBD1 matching 9 bases. J was trimmed by 3 bases and V by 5 bases; bases with no gene match: 8. The CDR3 is 16 amino acids. Germline V gene data show CDR1 as SGHVS and CDR2 as FQNEAQ. CDR3 loop: CASSPYRQGGYNEQFF. CDR3 DNA sequence: TGTGCCAGCAGCCCTTATAGACAGGGGGGCTACAATGAGCAGTTCTTC.

This rearrangement joins TRBV13 to TRBJ2-1; possible D gene TRBD2, 7 bases. Germline CDR1 and CDR2: PRHDT and FYEKMQ (reference sequence). The CDR3 is 15 residues long. Trimming took off 0 bases at V and 7 bases at J, with 13 bases between the two ends. In nucleotides, the CDR3 is TGTGCCAGCAGCTTAGGAGGGGGGGTGTCGAATGAGCAGTTCTTC. This codes for CASSLGGGVSNEQFF.

This clone occurred once. The chain uses TRBV6-5 and TRBJ2-1; unclear D gene. V was shortened by 7 bases and J by 5 bases, with 15 bases between the two germline ends. Germline assignment: CDR1 MNHEY and CDR2 SVGAGI. The CDR3 consists of 14 residues. In DNA form, the CDR3 reads TGTGCCAGCACTCCGTCCCAGGTTAACAATGAGCAGTTCTTC. Amino acids: CASTPSQVNNEQFF.

The chain carries TRBV14 and TRBJ2-3, with a weak D call TRBD1 (6 bases). Germline lookup yields CDR1 SGHDN and CDR2 FVKESK. The CDR3 contains 14 residues. Trimming took 0 bases from V and 5 from J, leaving 9 bases between them. This chain's CDR3 is CASSQDQGQDTQYF. CDR3 DNA sequence: TGTGCCAGCAGCCAAGATCAGGGACAAGATACGCAGTATTTT.

V gene TRBV5-6 combines with J gene TRBJ1-2, with D tentatively TRBD1 (5 bases). The CDR3 contains 13 residues. Deletions cut 0 bases from V and 6 bases from J, with 9 bases between. Germline V CDR1 and CDR2: SGHDT, YYEEEE. For the CDR3, the DNA is TGTGCCAGCAGCTTGGTAGCAGGGAATGGCTACACCTTC. Its protein is CASSLVAGNGYTF.

The J gene is TRBJ2-7, the V gene TRBV28; D remains ambiguous. The germline V gene encodes CDR1 MDHEN and CDR2 SYDVKM. Trimming took off 3 bases at V and 3 bases at J, with 21 bases between the two ends. The CDR3 covers 17 residues. CDR3 residues: CASSLPLDWPPDYEQYF. In DNA, the CDR3 is TGTGCCAGCAGTTTGCCCTTAGATTGGCCACCCGACTACGAGCAGTACTTC.

V and J are TRBV7-9 and TRBJ2-2, with 7 bases identical to TRBD1. Germline V gene lookup returns CDR1 SEHNR and CDR2 FQNEAQ (reference sequence). J gave up 6 bases and V 1 base, and 5 bases lay outside the gene matches. The CDR3 is 15 amino acids. CDR3 sequence reads: CASSLEGAGAGELFF. CDR3 nucleotides: TGTGCCAGCAGCTTAGAGGGGGCGGGCGCCGGGGAGCTGTTTTTT. Full variable domain (missing parts from reference TRBV7-9 and TRBJ2-2): DTGVSQNPRHKITKRGQNVTFRCDPISEHNRLYWYRQTLGQGPEFLTYFQNEAQLEKSRLLSDRFSAERPKGSFSTLEIQRTEQGDSAMYLCASSLEGAGAGELFFGEGSRLTVL.

The chain combines TRBV11-3 with TRBJ2-7, with 12 bases aligning to TRBD1. Per the germline V gene, CDR1 is SGHNT and CDR2 is YENEEA. V lost 5 bases to trimming and J lost 6 bases; unmatched junction nucleotides: 5. The length of the CDR3 is 14 residues. Here the CDR3 DNA reads TGTGCCAGCAGCAAGGGACAGGGGGCGCCCGAGCAGTACTTC. Protein product: CASSKGQGAPEQYF.

The rearrangement uses TRBV15 and TRBJ1-2, with D possibly TRBD1 on 6 matching bases. The length of the CDR3 is 18 residues. The germline CDR1 and CDR2 sequences are LNHNV and YYDKDF (reference sequence). V lost 0 bases and J lost 5, with 22 bases in between. CDR3 nucleotide sequence: TGTGCCACCAGCAGAGATAGGCCGGGACAAAGAGGGGGTTATGGCTACACCTTC. Translating it yields CATSRDRPGQRGGYGYTF.

CDR3 protein: CASLYPGQETQYF. In DNA, the CDR3 is TGTGCCAGCCTCTACCCGGGACAAGAGACCCAGTACTTC. The V call is TRBV7-2, the J call TRBJ2-5; a possible D gene is TRBD2 (5 bases). V lost 8 bases, J lost 2 bases, and 12 bases lay in between. The V gene's germline CDR1 is SGHTA and CDR2 FQGNSA. CDR3 length: 13 amino acids.

The V and J genes are TRBV11-1 and TRBJ2-1; no clear D gene. This CDR3 is built from 12 residues. The V and J ends lost 5 bases and 8 bases respectively, with 10 bases between them. Germline V gene lookup returns CDR1 SGHAT and CDR2 FQDESV (reference sequence). The CDR3: CASSPPSHEQFF. The CDR3 nucleotides are TGTGCCAGCAGCCCCCCTTCCCATGAGCAGTTCTTC. Combining the CDR3 with reference TRBV11-1 and TRBJ2-1 gives the whole variable domain EAEVAQSPRYKITEKSQAVAFWCDPISGHATLYWYRQILGQGPELLVQFQDESVVDDSQLPKDRFSAERLKGVDSTLKIQPAELGDSAMYLCASSPPSHEQFFGPGTRLTVL.